This TCR beta chain was captured by sequencing in a study of cytomegalovirus exposure and HLA in healthy donors. Whole-study results and caveats: Some TCR beta chains (164 of them) were listed as cytomegalovirus-associated.

Details on this clone: The target antigen is unknown.

The PCR contained 60 Vbeta and 13 Jbeta primers. Libraries were prepared by immunoSEQ multiplex PCR; TCRdb keeps only in-frame clonotypes and omits some of them. The sample shows about 200,000 clones, around 79% of them seen only once. The sequence derives from a girl aged 2-9 years in good health and CMV-seronegative. Sequencing was carried out using PBMCs.

DNA for the CDR3: TGTGCCAGCAGCTTAGCGCTGGGTAGCGGGGTCCTCCAAGAGACCCAGTACTTC. Protein product: CASSLALGSGVLQETQYF. The chain couples TRBV7-9 to TRBJ2-5; 8 positions agree with TRBD2. V was pared by 0 bases and J by 1 base, with 10 bases of the junction left unmatched. The length of the CDR3 is 18 residues. The germline CDR1 and CDR2 sequences are SEHNR and FQNEAQ (reference sequence).